The 19 T cell receptor beta chains presented below share a single source sample, sequenced in a study of T cell repertoires in cytomegalovirus infection. TCRdb re-called the reads through MiXCR, storing one row per CDR3 protein. There are 250,000 to 300,000 distinct CDR3 sequences in the sample; about 25% occur only once, and approximately 15% lies in the top ten. Sequenced: PBMCs. The origin of the receptors is a human donor in good health (CMV status not recorded). Some clones in this sample may be carry-over from other donors' samples.

The sample holds a few counts of this clonotype. V gene TRBV19 combines with J gene TRBJ1-2; D is unresolved. The ends were cut back, 2 bases at V and 3 bases at J, with 13 bases in the middle. The germline V gene has CDR1 LNHDA and CDR2 SQIVND (reference sequence). The CDR3 length is 15 residues. DNA for the CDR3: TGTGCCAGTAGTATACGCGTCCGGACGGACTATGGCTACACCTTC. This codes for CASSIRVRTDYGYTF.

This chain links TRBV5-1 with TRBJ2-5; a weak D match, TRBD2 (6 bases). The CDR3 extends over 16 amino acids. Per germline, CDR1 SGHRS and CDR2 YFSETQ. With 4 bases removed from V and 5 bases from J, the gap between germline ends came to 21 bases. The CDR3 nucleotides are TGCGCCAGCAGCCCCGGTGGGACGGGAGCTGAGGAGACCCAGTACTTC. Protein sequence: CASSPGGTGAEETQYF.

This clonotype occurred a few times. This chain uses TRBV7-9 with TRBJ1-4; 8 nucleotides align to TRBD1. The junction had 0 bases not matched to a gene; V was cut back by 3 bases and J by 3 bases. This CDR3 has 14 amino acids. Germline V lookup: CDR1 SEHNR, CDR2 FQNEAQ (reference sequence). For the CDR3, the DNA is TGTGCCAGCAGCTTGGGACAGGCTAATGAAAAACTGTTTTTT. Amino acid sequence: CASSLGQANEKLFF.

This clonotype was counted at least ten times. The V gene is TRBV7-2, the J gene TRBJ2-5; D is unclear. V lost 0 bases and J lost 8, with 13 bases in between. Germline V gives CDR1 SGHTA, CDR2 FQGNSA. This CDR3 contains 14 residues. The CDR3 DNA follows: TGTGCCAGCAGCTTAGCGCGGCCCGACCGAACCCAGTACTTC. It is translated as CASSLARPDRTQYF. The full variable domain, its missing parts supplied by reference TRBV7-2 and TRBJ2-5, is GAGVSQSPSNKVTEKGKDVELRCDPISGHTALYWYRQSLGQGLEFLIYFQGNSAPDKSGLPSDRFSAERTGGSVSTLTIQRTQQEDSAVYLCASSLARPDRTQYFGPGTRLLVL.

This clonotype was seen repeatedly, ten times or more. The J gene is TRBJ2-1, the V gene TRBV7-9, with 8 nucleotides matching TRBD2. V trimming: 1 base; J trimming: 0 bases; junction bases outside the gene matches: 8. This CDR3 has 18 amino acids. Germline V lookup: CDR1 SEHNR, CDR2 FQNEAQ (reference sequence). The CDR3 DNA follows: TGTGCCAGCAGCTTAGAAGCCCTAGCGGGTAACTCCTACAATGAGCAGTTCTTC. It is translated as CASSLEALAGNSYNEQFF.

This clonotype was detected many times. The J gene is TRBJ1-2, the V gene TRBV7-2; 7 bases map to TRBD1. CDR1 is SGHTA and CDR2 is FQGNSA in the germline V gene. The CDR3 totals 15 residues. The V and J ends lost 1 base and 1 base, in that order; junction bases with no gene match: 3. CDR3 bases: TGTGCCAGCAGCTTAGATAACAGGGGTAACTATGGCTACACCTTC. This translates into CASSLDNRGNYGYTF. Full variable domain (remainder filled in from reference TRBV7-2 and TRBJ1-2): GAGVSQSPSNKVTEKGKDVELRCDPISGHTALYWYRQSLGQGLEFLIYFQGNSAPDKSGLPSDRFSAERTGGSVSTLTIQRTQQEDSAVYLCASSLDNRGNYGYTFGSGTRLTVV.

V and J are TRBV12-3 or TRBV12-4 and TRBJ2-1; 9 nucleotides match TRBD2. The CDR3 totals 16 residues. V was clipped by 5 bases and J by 7 bases; unmatched bases: 12. The CDR3 DNA is TGTGCCAGCAGTCCGCGGGGGGGGGCGGGGGTTAATGAGCAGTTCTTC. Amino acids: CASSPRGGAGVNEQFF.

The chain carries TRBV19 and TRBJ1-1; D is possibly TRBD1 (5 bases). The CDR3 runs to 13 residues. Trimming shortened V by 3 bases and J by 1 base, and 6 bases separated the two germline ends. Germline V gene data show CDR1 as LNHDA and CDR2 as SQIVND (reference sequence). This CDR3 is CASSMQGNTEAFF. CDR3 DNA sequence: TGTGCCAGTAGTATGCAGGGGAACACTGAAGCTTTCTTT.

The chain combines TRBV19 with TRBJ2-3, with 9 bases fitting TRBD1. Unmatched junction bases numbered 7, after V lost 6 bases and J lost 3 bases. CDR1 is LNHDA, CDR2 SQIVND, per germline (reference sequence). The CDR3 is 15 residues long. CDR3 sequence: CASRFTGGRTDTQYF. CDR3 nucleotide sequence: TGTGCCAGTAGATTTACAGGGGGCCGGACAGATACGCAGTATTTT.

There are many counts of this clonotype. The chain couples TRBV19 to TRBJ2-1; TRBD2 matches at 10 bases. The junction had 13 bases not matched to a gene; V was cut back by 4 bases and J by 4 bases. Germline V gene sequence: CDR1 LNHDA, CDR2 SQIVND (reference sequence). There are 18 residues in the CDR3. This CDR3 is CASSTPFAGTSEYNEQFF. DNA for the CDR3: TGTGCCAGTAGTACCCCCTTCGCCGGGACTAGCGAATACAATGAGCAGTTCTTC.

This clonotype was counted a few times. The gene calls are TRBV19 and TRBJ2-5; the D gene is possibly TRBD2 (7 bases). Germline-derived CDR1 and CDR2 are LNHDA and SQIVND (reference sequence). The CDR3 is 17 amino acids. V lost 8 bases and J 7 bases, leaving 29 bases between the germline ends. CDR3: CASSPQAGQGRFGTQYF. As DNA, the CDR3 is TGTGCCAGTTCACCTCAAGCGGGGCAGGGGAGGTTCGGGACCCAGTACTTC.

This clonotype has at least ten counts. V usage is TRBV7-2 and J usage is TRBJ2-7; no clear D gene. Trimming took off 2 bases at V and 4 bases at J, with 9 bases between the two ends. Germline loops: CDR1 SGHTA, CDR2 FQGNSA. This CDR3 is built from 13 residues. In nucleotides, the CDR3 is TGTGCCAGCAGCTTAATAATCGGATACGAGCAGTACTTC. This translates into CASSLIIGYEQYF. Full variable domain (outside the CDR3, taken from reference TRBV7-2 and TRBJ2-7): GAGVSQSPSNKVTEKGKDVELRCDPISGHTALYWYRQSLGQGLEFLIYFQGNSAPDKSGLPSDRFSAERTGGSVSTLTIQRTQQEDSAVYLCASSLIIGYEQYFGPGTRLTVT.

This clonotype was seen ten or more times. The chain has TRBV7-2 and TRBJ1-2; tentatively, D is TRBD1 (6 bases). Trimming pared 2 bases from V and 8 bases from J, leaving 18 bases between. Germline V lookup: CDR1 SGHTA, CDR2 FQGNSA. This CDR3 contains 15 residues. Here the CDR3 reads CASSLPGAMKGGYTF. The CDR3 DNA is TGTGCCAGCAGCTTACCGGGGGCTATGAAAGGGGGCTACACCTTC. Full variable domain (missing parts from reference TRBV7-2 and TRBJ1-2): GAGVSQSPSNKVTEKGKDVELRCDPISGHTALYWYRQSLGQGLEFLIYFQGNSAPDKSGLPSDRFSAERTGGSVSTLTIQRTQQEDSAVYLCASSLPGAMKGGYTFGSGTRLTVV.

The gene calls are TRBV5-1 and TRBJ2-2, with TRBD1 matching over 7 bases. V trimming: 6 bases; J trimming: 4 bases; junction bases outside the gene matches: 6. Germline V lookup: CDR1 SGHRS, CDR2 YFSETQ. The CDR3 covers 14 residues. The CDR3 region has the DNA TGCGCCAGCATTGGGGACAGAGCCACCGGGGAGCTGTTTTTT. This encodes CASIGDRATGELFF. Full variable domain (missing parts from reference TRBV5-1 and TRBJ2-2): KAGVTQTPRYLIKTRGQQVTLSCSPISGHRSVSWYQQTPGQGLQFLFEYFSETQRNKGNFPGRFSGRQFSNSRSEMNVSTLELGDSALYLCASIGDRATGELFFGEGSRLTVL.

The chain combines TRBV14 with TRBJ2-7; D remains unclear. The CDR3 has 12 amino acids. V was shortened by 3 bases and J by 6 bases, with 9 bases between the two germline ends. Germline-derived CDR1 and CDR2 are SGHDN and FVKESK. The CDR3 sequence: CASSHGLGEQYF. The CDR3 DNA reads TGTGCCAGCAGCCATGGGCTAGGCGAGCAGTACTTC.

This clonotype was detected only a few times. J is TRBJ1-2 and V is TRBV13, with 7 bases aligning to TRBD1. V dropped 4 bases and J dropped 3; count of bases not matched to a gene: 14. Germline CDR1 PRHDT, CDR2 FYEKMQ (reference sequence). The CDR3 covers 17 residues. The CDR3, as DNA: TGTGCCAGCAGCTCCTCCAGGGGGGTGGGGAAGGACTATGGCTACACCTTC. Translating gives CASSSSRGVGKDYGYTF. Combining the CDR3 with reference TRBV13 and TRBJ1-2 gives the whole variable domain AAGVIQSPRHLIKEKRETATLKCYPIPRHDTVYWYQQGPGQDPQFLISFYEKMQSDKGSIPDRFSAQQFSDYHSELNMSSLELGDSALYFCASSSSRGVGKDYGYTFGSGTRLTVV.

This clonotype was found once. CDR3 residues: CSARERTGRYEQYF. The CDR3 DNA follows: TGCAGTGCTAGAGAAAGGACAGGGAGATACGAGCAGTACTTC. The rearrangement joins TRBV20-1 to TRBJ2-7, with 8 bases matching TRBD1. CDR1 and CDR2 from the germline V gene are DFQATT and SNEGSKA (reference sequence). This CDR3 comprises 14 residues. V lost 0 bases and J lost 4; bases outside the gene matches: 5.

The rearrangement joins TRBV30 to TRBJ2-1; the D gene is possibly TRBD2 (5 bases). CDR1 and CDR2 (germline): GTSNPN, SVGIG (reference sequence). CDR3 length equals 15 residues. V was pared by 5 bases and J by 9 bases, with 23 bases between. CDR3 protein: CAWVPGGYGNGEQFF. DNA of the CDR3: TGTGCCTGGGTCCCCGGTGGGTACGGGAACGGTGAGCAGTTCTTC.

This clonotype was found a few times. This sequence joins TRBV28 and TRBJ2-7; 11 positions match TRBD1. There are 17 residues in the CDR3. V shed 4 bases and J 3 bases; nucleotides not matched to a gene: 11. Per the germline V gene, CDR1 is MDHEN and CDR2 is SYDVKM. The CDR3 coding sequence is TGTGCCAGCAGTTCCATCTCCTGGGACAGGGGGGGCTACGAGCAGTACTTC. As protein: CASSSISWDRGGYEQYF.